This record concerns one T cell receptor (beta chain) sequence. This sample was taken from a study of OX40 agonist ivuxolimab in advanced cancers. Libraries were prepared by immunoSEQ multiplex PCR; TCRdb keeps only in-frame clonotypes and omits some of them. This table has about 51,000 clones, about 90% appearing once. This receptor was taken from an adult with an advanced solid tumor such as melanoma, head and neck, liver or kidney cancer. The material sequenced was CD4+ or CD8+ T cells sorted from blood, taken in a trial of the OX40 agonist ivuxolimab.

CDR3 in amino acids: CASRARWNYEQYF. The CDR3 DNA follows: TGTGCCAGCCGCGCCAGGTGGAATTACGAGCAGTACTTC. The chain employs TRBV19 and TRBJ2-7; D is undetermined. V lost 9 bases, J lost 4 bases, and 16 bases lay in between. Germline assignment: CDR1 LNHDA and CDR2 SQIVND (reference sequence). The CDR3 runs to 13 residues.